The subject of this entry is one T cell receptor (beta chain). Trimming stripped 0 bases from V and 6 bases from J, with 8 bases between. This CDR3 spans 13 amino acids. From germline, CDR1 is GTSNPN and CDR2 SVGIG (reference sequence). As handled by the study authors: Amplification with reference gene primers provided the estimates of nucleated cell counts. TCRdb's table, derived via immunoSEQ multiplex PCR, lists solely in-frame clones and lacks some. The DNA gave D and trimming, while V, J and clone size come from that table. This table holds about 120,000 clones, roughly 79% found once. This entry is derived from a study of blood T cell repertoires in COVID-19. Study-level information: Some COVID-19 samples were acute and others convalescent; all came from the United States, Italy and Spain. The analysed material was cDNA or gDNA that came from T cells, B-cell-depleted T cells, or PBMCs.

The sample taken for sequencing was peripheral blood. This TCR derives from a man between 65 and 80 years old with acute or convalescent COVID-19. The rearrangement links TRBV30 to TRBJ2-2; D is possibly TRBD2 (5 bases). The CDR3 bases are TGTGCCTGGAGTGTACGGGGTCCCGGGGAGCTGTTTTTT. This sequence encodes CAWSVRGPGELFF. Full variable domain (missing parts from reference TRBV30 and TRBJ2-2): SQTIHQWPATLVQPVGSPLSLECTVEGTSNPNLYWYRQAAGRGLQLLFYSVGIGQISSEVPQNLSASRPQDRQFILSSKKLLLSDSGFYLCAWSVRGPGELFFGEGSRLTVL.